This TCR beta chain emerged from a study of T cells in Graves' hyperthyroidism and ophthalmopathy. This clonotype has more than one count but fewer than ten. Its target is not known. Amplification of TCR beta CDR3 regions used RNA as the template. Using the HTBI primer set, a first-round RT-PCR was run on the TCR CDR3. Each CDR3 protein gets one entry after TCRdb re-called the multiplex PCR reads with MiXCR. The table has around 200,000 distinct CDR3 sequences, roughly 18% seen once; the top ten hold about 45%. General study findings and limits: Ophthalmopathy prediction by the model preceded onset by a median 6.5 months.

Graves' hyperthyroidism is called stable when ophthalmopathy does not progress within 18 months. Fresh peripheral blood, around 9.2 ml of it, supplied the PBMCs. Material: blood. The clonotype was recovered from a man aged 35 to 55 with Graves' hyperthyroidism.

The CDR3 DNA reads as TGTGCCAGTCGGAAAGGCGCAGGCAATCAGCCCCAGCATTTT. It yields the protein CASRKGAGNQPQHF. The chain links TRBV19 to TRBJ1-5; D is uncertain. The CDR3 is 14 residues long. The V gene's germline CDR1 is LNHDA and CDR2 SQIVND (reference sequence). V lost 8 bases and J 2 bases, leaving 13 bases between the germline ends.